These 21 T cell receptor beta chains came from one sample sequenced in a study of cytomegalovirus exposure and HLA in healthy donors. Primers included in the PCR were 60 Vbeta and 13 Jbeta primers. The table came from immunoSEQ multiplex PCR; TCRdb's copy has only in-frame clones and leaves some out. Of 150,000 or so clones listed, around 70% are singletons. Sequenced: PBMCs. These receptors originate from a man younger than 35 in good health and CMV-seropositive.

This clone occurred a few times. This rearrangement joins TRBV7-9 to TRBJ1-1; D call uncertain. Between the trimmed V and J ends, which lost 5 bases and 5 bases, there was a span of 12 bases. Germline CDR1 SEHNR, CDR2 FQNEAQ (reference sequence). CDR3 length: 13 amino acids. The CDR3 DNA sequence: TGTGCCAGCAGCACCCCAGGTGGGACTGAAGCTTTCTTT. Its translation is CASSTPGGTEAFF.

This chain joins TRBV14 and TRBJ2-2, with 7 nucleotides matching TRBD1. The CDR3 sequence is 14 residues long. The germline CDR1 and CDR2 sequences are SGHDN and FVKESK. V shed 2 bases and J 6 bases; nucleotides not matched to a gene: 3. The CDR3 DNA follows: TGTGCCAGCAGCCAACCGCAGGGGGCCGGGGAGCTGTTTTTT. This codes for CASSQPQGAGELFF. Full variable domain (outside the CDR3, taken from reference TRBV14 and TRBJ2-2): EAGVTQFPSHSVIEKGQTVTLRCDPISGHDNLYWYRRVMGKEIKFLLHFVKESKQDESGMPNNRFLAERTGGTYSTLKVQPAELEDSGVYFCASSQPQGAGELFFGEGSRLTVL.

The chain combines TRBV12-5 with TRBJ2-5; TRBD2 matches at 9 bases. In germline, CDR1 is LGHNT, CDR2 FRNRAP. This CDR3 comprises 16 residues. V was pared by 7 bases and J by 0 bases, with 9 bases of the junction left unmatched. In DNA form, the CDR3 reads TGTGCTAGTGAAAGAGCGGGAGGCGCGTACCAAGAGACCCAGTACTTC. Protein product: CASERAGGAYQETQYF.

The gene calls are TRBV28 and TRBJ1-2; 8 bases align to TRBD1. The CDR3 is 16 residues long. Germline V CDR1 and CDR2: MDHEN, SYDVKM. The ends lost 3 bases at V and 8 bases at J; junction bases unmatched: 14. The DNA of the CDR3 is TGTGCCAGCAGTTTTCCCTCCGGCTTCTCAGGGGGCGGCTACACCTTC. The encoded protein is CASSFPSGFSGGGYTF.

This chain joins TRBV28 and TRBJ2-5; 9 nucleotides agree with TRBD2. Germline V gene sequence: CDR1 MDHEN, CDR2 SYDVKM. V trimming: 6 bases; J trimming: 4 bases; junction bases outside the gene matches: 12. The CDR3 contains 16 residues. The CDR3: CASSYVSGGGGETQYF. As DNA, the CDR3 is TGTGCCAGCAGCTACGTTAGCGGGGGTGGAGGAGAGACCCAGTACTTC.

The chain joins TRBV7-2 to TRBJ2-1, with D possibly TRBD1 on 6 matching bases. The CDR3 extends over 17 amino acids. In germline, CDR1 is SGHTA, CDR2 FQGNSA. The V end lost 5 bases, the J end lost 3 bases, and 20 bases lay between the germline ends. This CDR3 reads CASSPNEGHSIYNEQFF. DNA for the CDR3: TGTGCCAGCAGCCCCAATGAGGGACACTCTATCTACAATGAGCAGTTCTTC.

V gene TRBV5-1 combines with J gene TRBJ1-1; D is perhaps TRBD1 (5 bases). The germline V gene has CDR1 SGHRS and CDR2 YFSETQ. The CDR3 consists of 14 residues. V gave up 1 base and J gave up 3 bases, with 10 bases separating them. CDR3 nucleotide sequence: TGCGCCAGCAGCTTGAGTTCCAGGGACACTGAAGCTTTCTTT. As protein: CASSLSSRDTEAFF.

CDR3 in DNA: TGTGCCAGCAGCTTGTCAGGGACACCATACAATGAGCAGTTCTTC. Translating it yields CASSLSGTPYNEQFF. The chain couples TRBV5-6 to TRBJ2-1; TRBD1 is a possible D gene (6 bases). Trimming took off 1 base at V and 4 bases at J, with 12 bases between the two ends. The CDR3 consists of 15 residues. Per germline, CDR1 SGHDT and CDR2 YYEEEE.

This clone showed up just a few times. This chain links TRBV4-1 with TRBJ2-5, with 10 bases matching TRBD2. The CDR3 has 12 residues. The ends lost 4 bases at V and 14 bases at J; junction bases unmatched: 7. Germline V lookup: CDR1 MGHRA, CDR2 YSYEKL. CDR3 amino acids: CASSPSGGALYF. CDR3 bases: TGCGCCAGCAGCCCTAGCGGGGGAGCCCTTTACTTC.

This clone has more than one count but fewer than ten. The chain couples TRBV6-5 to TRBJ1-3; no clear D gene. V gave up 0 bases and J gave up 2 bases, with 8 bases separating them. Per germline, CDR1 MNHEY and CDR2 SVGAGI. The CDR3 is 15 amino acids. CDR3 amino acids: CASSYSRRAGNTIYF. For the CDR3, the DNA is TGTGCCAGCAGTTACTCGAGGAGGGCTGGAAACACCATATATTTT.

This chain joins TRBV9 and TRBJ2-1, with TRBD2 identical over 11 bases. After removal of 0 bases from V and 7 bases from J, the junction contained 9 bases not matched to a gene. The CDR3 covers 17 residues. The germline gives CDR1 SGDLS, CDR2 YYNGEE. The DNA for the CDR3 is TGTGCCAGCAGCGTAGCTATGGGGCTAGCGGGGGGTAATGAGCAGTTCTTC. It codes for CASSVAMGLAGGNEQFF.

The chain carries TRBV2 and TRBJ1-4, with a weak D call TRBD1 (5 bases). Trimming cost V 1 base and J 8 bases, with 14 bases left between them. The germline V gene has CDR1 SNHLY and CDR2 FYNNEI. This CDR3 region has 15 residues. The DNA for the CDR3 is TGTGCCAGCAGTGAAGGATGGGGGGTTCGGGAAAAACTGTTTTTT. It encodes CASSEGWGVREKLFF.

J is TRBJ2-2 and V is TRBV7-6; 7 nucleotides agree with TRBD2. Looked up from germline, CDR1 is SGHVS and CDR2 is FNYEAQ. The CDR3 extends over 12 amino acids. J gave up 8 bases and V 5 bases, and 2 bases lay outside the gene matches. The DNA for the CDR3 is TGTGCCAGCAGCCTTAGCGGGGGGGAGCTGTTTTTT. Protein sequence: CASSLSGGELFF.

This chain joins TRBV5-1 and TRBJ2-5; 12 bases map to TRBD2. CDR1 SGHRS and CDR2 YFSETQ come from the germline V gene. The CDR3 is 16 residues long. Trimming cost V 3 bases and J 0 bases; bases outside gene matches: 3. CDR3: CASSSGLAGYQETQYF. The CDR3 DNA follows: TGCGCCAGCAGCTCCGGACTAGCGGGGTACCAAGAGACCCAGTACTTC.

The chain has TRBV5-4 and TRBJ2-7; D is possibly TRBD2 (7 bases). Trimming shortened V by 0 bases and J by 2 bases, and 12 bases separated the two germline ends. Germline V gives CDR1 SGHNT, CDR2 YYREEE (reference sequence). The CDR3 is 15 amino acids. This CDR3 reads CASSLGGRDTYEQYV. In DNA form, the CDR3 reads TGTGCCAGCAGCTTGGGTGGGAGGGACACCTACGAGCAGTACGTC.

The chain is built from TRBV27 and TRBJ1-5; 9 positions agree with TRBD1. Germline V lookup: CDR1 MNHEY, CDR2 SMNVEV (reference sequence). This CDR3 contains 15 residues. V lost 5 bases to trimming and J lost 3 bases; unmatched junction nucleotides: 5. The CDR3 protein is CASSMGTGPNQPQHF. The CDR3 coding sequence is TGTGCCAGCAGTATGGGGACAGGGCCCAATCAGCCCCAGCATTTT.

This clone occurred once. The chain employs TRBV5-1 and TRBJ2-3, with 7 bases matching TRBD2. Germline CDR1 and CDR2: SGHRS and YFSETQ. The CDR3 spans 16 residues. Trimming at V came to 4 bases and at J to 2 bases, leaving 10 bases not matched to a gene. This CDR3 reads CASSSLLARSTDTQYF. The CDR3 DNA is TGCGCCAGCAGCAGCCTACTAGCGAGATCCACAGATACGCAGTATTTT. Variable domain in full (rest from reference TRBV5-1 and TRBJ2-3): KAGVTQTPRYLIKTRGQQVTLSCSPISGHRSVSWYQQTPGQGLQFLFEYFSETQRNKGNFPGRFSGRQFSNSRSEMNVSTLELGDSALYLCASSSLLARSTDTQYFGPGTRLTVL.

This clone was counted a single time. The chain recombines TRBV2 with TRBJ2-2; TRBD1 is a possible D gene (5 bases). V was pared by 4 bases and J by 6 bases, with 9 bases between. Germline-derived CDR1 and CDR2 are SNHLY and FYNNEI. CDR3 length: 13 amino acids. The CDR3 loop is CASSVQGSGELFF. The CDR3 bases are TGTGCCAGCAGTGTTCAGGGATCCGGGGAGCTGTTTTTT. The variable domain in full, completed from reference TRBV2 and TRBJ2-2, reads EPEVTQTPSHQVTQMGQEVILRCVPISNHLYFYWYRQILGQKVEFLVSFYNNEISEKSEIFDDQFSVERPDGSNFTLKIRSTKLEDSAMYFCASSVQGSGELFFGEGSRLTVL.

This clone was picked up a small number of times. The V and J genes are TRBV19 and TRBJ2-3; 10 nucleotides match TRBD1. Germline CDR1 and CDR2: LNHDA and SQIVND (reference sequence). This CDR3 is 16 amino acids long. V was pared by 5 bases and J by 0 bases, with 5 bases of the junction left unmatched. In DNA, the CDR3 is TGTGCCAGTAGTCCGACAGGGGGCTTAAGCACAGATACGCAGTATTTT. As protein: CASSPTGGLSTDTQYF.

The rearrangement joins TRBV19 to TRBJ2-2; 10 bases align to TRBD2. Losses at the gene ends were 2 bases for V and 6 bases for J; bases not matched to a gene: 3. Looked up from germline, CDR1 is LNHDA and CDR2 is SQIVND (reference sequence). This CDR3 is built from 15 residues. The CDR3 sequence: CASSIQRGGPGELFF. As DNA, the CDR3 is TGTGCCAGTAGTATACAGCGGGGGGGCCCCGGGGAGCTGTTTTTT.

The rearrangement uses TRBV6-1 and TRBJ2-5; 7 bases line up with TRBD1. V shed 6 bases, J shed 1 base, and the junction held 8 bases outside the gene matches. The germline V gene encodes CDR1 MNHNS and CDR2 SASEGT. The CDR3 sequence is 15 residues long. The CDR3 nucleotides read TGTGCCAGCAGGCAAGTAGGGACAGTCCAAGAGACCCAGTACTTC. It codes for CASRQVGTVQETQYF.